This entry describes one T cell receptor (beta chain). Its antigen is undetermined. Using immunoSEQ multiplex PCR, the repertoire was profiled, and TCRdb retains in-frame clones only, with some absent. The sample holds about 46,000 clones, roughly 88% seen once. The source of the sample is a study of OX40 agonist ivuxolimab in advanced cancers. Across the study: Subjects had a mean age of about 57 years, with a range of roughly 20 to 80; around 80% were male. Having had anti-PD-1, anti-PD-L1 or anti-CTLA-4 therapy before was allowed, and roughly 40% had some.

The CDR3 loop spans 15 amino acids. V was clipped by 4 bases and J by 6 bases; unmatched bases: 10. Germline values: CDR1 SGHAT, CDR2 FQNNGV. Study results and caveats: Both CD4+ and CD8+ T cell populations in blood had undergone clonal expansion by week 6 at 0.1 to 3.0 mg/kg.

This TCR came from an adult with an advanced solid tumor such as melanoma, head and neck, liver or kidney cancer. This sequence joins TRBV11-2 and TRBJ2-5; 8 bases are a match to TRBD1. The sample consisted of CD4+ or CD8+ T cells sorted from blood, taken in a trial of the OX40 agonist ivuxolimab. The CDR3 spells CASSSGAGGGQTQYF. CDR3 nucleotide sequence: TGTGCCAGCAGCTCCGGTGCAGGGGGCGGGCAGACCCAGTACTTC.